In its sample, the clone carrying this TCR beta chain was seen a few times. As yet, its antigen is unknown. This record comes from a study of T-cell reconstitution after alpha-beta-depleted transplantation in children. Overall study findings and caveats: The origin of high day-60 TCRbeta diversity in some patients lay in surviving recipient T cells and thymic progenitors.

Unique molecular identifiers featured in how the TCRbeta library was prepared. MiXCR, run by TCRdb on the PCR reads, gives a single entry per CDR3 protein. The sample comprises about 980,000 distinct CDR3 sequences, 25% to 35% of which are singletons, and 25% to 35% rests with the top ten. Sample: PBMCs, mostly from graft donor cells, taken 360 days after TCRalphabeta/CD19-depleted stem cell transplant. The clonotype comes from a boy younger than two who had a stem cell transplant for SCID, so the T cells may come from the graft donor.

The DNA for the CDR3 is TGTGCCAGCGGTGTCGGGCCAGGTTCACCCCTCCACTTT. It codes for CASGVGPGSPLHF. The chain has TRBV6-6 and TRBJ1-6; D gene unclear. The CDR3 loop spans 13 amino acids. CDR1 is MNHNY, CDR2 SVGAGI, per germline (reference sequence). The germline V and J ends were trimmed by 8 bases and 9 bases, with 14 bases remaining between them.